This entry lists 21 T cell receptor beta chains sequenced from one sample in a study of T cells after yellow fever vaccination. TCRdb reprocessed the 5' RACE reads via MiXCR and lists one record per CDR3 protein. The profile shows fewer than 450,000 distinct CDR3 sequences, approximately 10% of them singletons. Sequences were derived from PBMCs, sampled on the day of the first yellow fever vaccination. These TCRs come from a man between 18 and 35 years old who received the YFV17D yellow fever vaccine.

The chain employs TRBV6-2 or TRBV6-3 and TRBJ2-1, with 9 bases lining up with TRBD1. This CDR3 region has 15 residues. Trimming removed 6 bases from V and 3 bases from J; junction bases left unmatched: 6. In germline, CDR1 is MNHEY, CDR2 SVGEGT. This CDR3 is CASSRTGDLYNEQFF. The CDR3 bases are TGTGCCAGCAGCCGGACAGGGGACCTCTACAATGAGCAGTTCTTC.

In its sample, this clonotype was seen a few times. The chain has TRBV7-6 and TRBJ2-7; TRBD2 matches at 7 bases. The CDR3 loop spans 12 amino acids. V lost 5 bases and J lost 4; bases outside the gene matches: 2. Germline V gives CDR1 SGHVS, CDR2 FNYEAQ. The CDR3 spells CASSRGGYEQYF. The CDR3 coding sequence is TGTGCCAGCAGCCGCGGGGGATACGAGCAGTACTTC.

The chain carries TRBV5-1 and TRBJ2-3, with 12 positions matching TRBD2. Germline lookup yields CDR1 SGHRS and CDR2 YFSETQ. The length of the CDR3 is 17 residues. Trimming at V came to 1 base and at J to 2 bases, leaving 5 bases not matched to a gene. As DNA, the CDR3 is TGCGCCAGCAGCTTGACCTGGACTAGCGGGAACACAGATACGCAGTATTTT. It yields the protein CASSLTWTSGNTDTQYF. Filled out from reference TRBV5-1 and TRBJ2-3, the complete variable domain reads KAGVTQTPRYLIKTRGQQVTLSCSPISGHRSVSWYQQTPGQGLQFLFEYFSETQRNKGNFPGRFSGRQFSNSRSEMNVSTLELGDSALYLCASSLTWTSGNTDTQYFGPGTRLTVL.

This clonotype was recorded at least ten times. V and J are TRBV5-6 and TRBJ2-2, with D maybe TRBD2 (5 bases). Trimming removed 2 bases at V and 3 bases at J, with 8 bases between. The germline V gene has CDR1 SGHDT and CDR2 YYEEEE. The CDR3 is 14 amino acids. This chain's CDR3 is CASSLGGHTGELFF. For the CDR3, the DNA is TGTGCCAGCAGCTTAGGCGGGCACACCGGGGAGCTGTTTTTT.

The chain links TRBV5-1 to TRBJ2-3, with 7 bases aligning to TRBD1. Germline CDR1 SGHRS, CDR2 YFSETQ. V trimming: 4 bases; J trimming: 0 bases; junction bases outside the gene matches: 8. CDR3 length: 16 residues. The CDR3 DNA follows: TGCGCCAGCAGCCCCTGGGACAGTGATAGCACAGATACGCAGTATTTT. It yields the protein CASSPWDSDSTDTQYF.

The table lists this clonotype with many counts. J is TRBJ2-7 and V is TRBV4-2, with TRBD1 as a possible D gene (6 bases). CDR1 and CDR2 from the germline V gene are LGHNA and YNFKEQ. V shed 4 bases and J shed 1 base, with 14 bases lying between them. The CDR3 consists of 15 residues. CDR3 region: CASSPDSGTSYEQYF. In DNA, the CDR3 is TGTGCCAGCAGCCCAGACTCCGGGACATCCTACGAGCAGTACTTC.

The chain is built from TRBV7-9 and TRBJ2-1; D unresolved. Trimming stripped 4 bases from V and 4 bases from J, with 11 bases between. Germline CDR1 reads SEHNR; CDR2 reads FQNEAQ (reference sequence). This CDR3 comprises 14 residues. CDR3 sequence (DNA): TGTGCCAGCAGCTACACCGAGGAGTACAATGAGCAGTTCTTC. Translation: CASSYTEEYNEQFF.

This chain connects TRBV4-3 to TRBJ2-3; D might be TRBD1 or TRBD2, each matching 5 bases. V lost 5 bases, J lost 1 base, and 13 bases lay in between. CDR3 length: 15 amino acids. Germline V gene sequence: CDR1 LGHNA, CDR2 YSLEER. The CDR3 region has the DNA TGCGCCAGCAGCGGTATGTGGGGGTGCACAGATACGCAGTATTTT. Amino acid sequence: CASSGMWGCTDTQYF.

The rearrangement links TRBV5-5 to TRBJ2-2; no definite D call. Germline V lookup: CDR1 SGHKS, CDR2 YYEKEE (reference sequence). CDR3 length: 15 amino acids. V was shortened by 6 bases and J by 2 bases, with 14 bases between the two germline ends. The DNA for the CDR3 is TGTGCCAGCACCCTCCCCCCATACAACACCGGGGAGCTGTTTTTT. The encoded protein is CASTLPPYNTGELFF. Combining the CDR3 with reference TRBV5-5 and TRBJ2-2 gives the whole variable domain DAGVTQSPTHLIKTRGQQVTLRCSPISGHKSVSWYQQVLGQGPQFIFQYYEKEERGRGNFPDRFSARQFPNYSSELNVNALLLGDSALYLCASTLPPYNTGELFFGEGSRLTVL.

This clonotype was seen a handful of times. The rearrangement uses TRBV10-3 and TRBJ2-1; weak D call: TRBD2 (6 bases). Germline V gene data show CDR1 as ENHRY and CDR2 as SYGVKD. This CDR3 has 16 residues. Deletions cut 2 bases from V and 0 bases from J, with 11 bases between. CDR3 DNA sequence: TGTGCCATCAGTGAGGATGGAGGGAGCTCCTACAATGAGCAGTTCTTC. Its translation is CAISEDGGSSYNEQFF.

This clonotype was detected only a few times. This chain joins TRBV7-2 and TRBJ2-7; 12 bases are a match to TRBD2. CDR3 size: 15 residues. Germline loops: CDR1 SGHTA, CDR2 FQGNSA. The J segment lost 4 bases and the V segment lost 5 bases, leaving 6 bases of the junction unmatched. The CDR3 region is CASSLDGTSGYEQYF. CDR3 in DNA: TGTGCCAGCAGCCTCGACGGGACTAGCGGGTACGAGCAGTACTTC.

This clonotype occurred a few times. DNA for the CDR3: TGCGCCAGCAGCCAAAGCTTGACAAGGAACACTGAAGCTTTCTTT. Protein product: CASSQSLTRNTEAFF. This sequence joins TRBV4-1 and TRBJ1-1; D unresolved. CDR3 length: 15 amino acids. V lost 2 bases and J lost 1, with 11 bases in between. Germline CDR1 MGHRA, CDR2 YSYEKL.

This chain connects TRBV9 to TRBJ2-3; possible D gene TRBD2, 6 bases. The germline V gene has CDR1 SGDLS and CDR2 YYNGEE. V was trimmed by 0 bases and J by 1 base, leaving 12 bases between them. This CDR3 contains 16 residues. The CDR3 sequence is CASSVGPAGGTDTQYF. DNA for the CDR3: TGTGCCAGCAGCGTAGGGCCAGCGGGTGGCACAGATACGCAGTATTTT. The full variable domain, rest sourced from reference TRBV9 and TRBJ2-3, is DSGVTQTPKHLITATGQRVTLRCSPRSGDLSVYWYQQSLDQGLQFLIQYYNGEERAKGNILERFSAQQFPDLHSELNLSSLELGDSALYFCASSVGPAGGTDTQYFGPGTRLTVL.

This clonotype came up many times. The chain has TRBV20-1 and TRBJ2-3; possibly TRBD1 for D (5 bases). V was trimmed by 6 bases and J by 6 bases, leaving 16 bases between them. The CDR3 has 13 residues. Germline V gene sequence: CDR1 DFQATT, CDR2 SNEGSKA (reference sequence). Written as DNA, the CDR3 is TGCAGTGCCCAACGGACACCTCGGGATACGCAGTATTTT. Protein product: CSAQRTPRDTQYF.

The sample holds a few counts of this clonotype. V usage is TRBV20-1 and J usage is TRBJ1-5, with 7 positions matching TRBD1. Trimming cost V 4 bases and J 5 bases; bases outside gene matches: 8. Germline CDR1 DFQATT, CDR2 SNEGSKA (reference sequence). There are 14 residues in the CDR3. CDR3 DNA: TGCAGTGCTACCCCAGGGGGGATCTATCAGCCCCAGCATTTT. It translates to CSATPGGIYQPQHF.

This clonotype was seen many times. The chain combines TRBV20-1 with TRBJ1-5, with D unresolved. Germline values: CDR1 DFQATT, CDR2 SNEGSKA (reference sequence). This CDR3 has 10 amino acids. Between the trimmed V and J ends, which lost 0 bases and 10 bases, there was a span of 4 bases. Here the CDR3 DNA reads TGCAGTGCTAGAGAGACCCCCCAGCATTTT. Encoded protein: CSARETPQHF.

This clonotype was picked up a small number of times. The rearrangement links TRBV19 to TRBJ1-6; the match to TRBD1 covers 7 bases. From germline, CDR1 is LNHDA and CDR2 SQIVND (reference sequence). This CDR3 region has 14 residues. Unmatched junction bases numbered 10, after V lost 7 bases and J lost 10 bases. For the CDR3, the DNA is TGTGCCAGTACGCTACGGGACAGTAGGTCACCCCTCCACTTT. Residues: CASTLRDSRSPLHF.

The sample holds many counts of this clonotype. The rearrangement joins TRBV11-2 to TRBJ2-7; D call uncertain. CDR1 is SGHAT and CDR2 is FQNNGV in the germline V gene. V lost 0 bases and J 0 bases, leaving 3 bases between the germline ends. The CDR3 consists of 13 residues. The CDR3 sequence: CASSLEFSYEQYV. CDR3 sequence (DNA): TGTGCCAGCAGCTTAGAATTCTCCTACGAGCAGTACGTC.

The chain uses TRBV4-1 and TRBJ1-3, with D possibly TRBD1 on 6 matching bases. The CDR3 is 14 residues long. With 2 bases removed from V and 10 bases from J, the gap between germline ends came to 15 bases. CDR1 and CDR2 from the germline V gene are MGHRA and YSYEKL. As DNA, the CDR3 is TGCGCCAGCAGCCAATTACAGGGCCCATTAACCATATATTTT. This encodes CASSQLQGPLTIYF.

The chain uses TRBV4-2 and TRBJ1-1, with D unclear. This CDR3 comprises 14 residues. V gave up 2 bases and J gave up 1 base, with 8 bases separating them. In germline, CDR1 is LGHNA, CDR2 YNFKEQ. The CDR3 coding sequence is TGTGCCAGCAGCCAATCCCCTACGAACACTGAAGCTTTCTTT. Translating it yields CASSQSPTNTEAFF.

CDR3 protein: CASSLWDPGSDEQFF. The CDR3 DNA follows: TGTGCCAGCAGTTTATGGGACCCGGGGTCCGATGAGCAGTTCTTC. The rearrangement uses TRBV27 and TRBJ2-1, with D possibly called TRBD1 or TRBD2 (5 bases each). V lost 1 base, J lost 8 bases, and 15 bases lay in between. Per the germline V gene, CDR1 is MNHEY and CDR2 is SMNVEV (reference sequence). The CDR3 contains 15 residues.